The rows below give T cell receptor beta chains drawn from one sample of a study of beta chain features in type 1 diabetes. Generated by immunoSEQ multiplex PCR, the TCRdb table keeps only in-frame clones and is missing some. In the table there are about 150,000 clones, about a tenth of which are singletons. Material: central memory CD4+ T cells from blood. These receptors were collected from a man younger than 40 with type 1 diabetes. Both conserved end residues are part of each CDR3. The order of the fields is clone size, V gene, CDR3 protein. Part of the rows lack a size; the others show once, few, many or a class for expanded clones.

>few|TRBV30
CAWSRTGLYGYTF
>few|TRBV5-1
CASSLTRSPYNEQFF
>NA|TRBV7-2
CASSAAGSSSYEQYF
>NA|TRBV28
CASRGRGGYTF
>few|TRBV15
CATSPRLASDGELFF
>few|TRBV18
CASSPVAGVVQETQYF
>few|TRBV5-1
CASSPIPGSGNTIYF
>few|TRBV18
CASSVRDSTEAFF
>NA|TRBV30
CAWSTAGNQPQHF
>NA|TRBV5-1
CASSLDGLAIGELFF
>NA|TRBV7-8
CASSPSRQGSQPQHF
>few|TRBV29-1
CSVDRYNEQFF
>NA|TRBV30
CAWSVPMTGQGSGANVLTF
>NA|TRBV25-1
CASSPGLSTDTQYF
>few|TRBV6-6
CASLSGGGYEQYF
>NA|TRBV10-3
CAISEQQGNYGYTF
>NA|TRBV9
CASSVEAGGYEQYF
>few|TRBV18
CASSPRPEDGGKKTQYF
>NA|TRBV6-6
CASSAGTTYYNEQFF
>few|TRBV5-1
CASSLDKGGYEQYF
>NA|TRBV6-5
CASPRLVETQYF
>few|TRBV5-1
CASSLEGQGAGKLFF
>NA|TRBV28
CASSPGQLFYGYTF
>few|TRBV18
CASSPNLQGIADGYTF
>NA|TRBV9
CASSFDGNRPTQYF
>few|TRBV14
CASSPFSGSFSTDTQYF
>NA|TRBV5-1
CASRQGTGSSGAQYF
>many|TRBV11-1
CASSSKETQYF
>NA|TRBV10-3
CAIRGGGKSDQPQHF
>NA|TRBV5-1
CASSSTSPGETQYF
>few|TRBV18
CASSTGQGYEQYF
>NA|TRBV4-2
CASSQSGPGKGNTEAFF
>NA|TRBV2
CASSPRGREAPNTGELFF
>NA|TRBV15
CATSNEAGWGNEQFF
>few|TRBV19
CASTGRVETGELFF
>few|TRBV7-2
CASSLATGGGNNEQFF
>NA|TRBV5-1
CASSELASNEQFF
>few|TRBV4-3
CASSQEISSVTDTQYF
>few|TRBV5-1
CASSTGKWETQYF
>few|TRBV15
CATSRTEQNYEQYF
>NA|TRBV30
CAWAGGPVEKLFF
>few|TRBV7-3
CASSLDSRDFREQFF
>NA|TRBV2
CASRGTGGFTEAFF
>NA|TRBV27
CASSFPNRGLAGVRGETQYF
>few|TRBV18
CASSPYQGGFYGYTF
>NA|TRBV28
CASLDRVNTEAFF
>NA|TRBV11-1
CASSLQQFYEQYF
>few|TRBV7-9
CASSLASSRSYNEQFF